This is a list of T cell receptor beta chains from one sample in a study of blood T cell repertoires in COVID-19. The repertoire was sequenced with immunoSEQ multiplex PCR; TCRdb's copy has only in-frame clones and lacks some. The table has roughly 140,000 clones, approximately 91% seen once. The sequenced sample was peripheral blood. The source is a man in his 70s with acute or convalescent COVID-19. Both conserved end residues are part of each CDR3. Each record gives: CDR3 DNA, CDR3 protein, D gene, V gene, clone size, J gene. The D gene is left open where the match is weak. Some rows have no size entry. The others give once, few or many, or a class for an expanded clone.

CDR3nt: TGTGCCAGCAGCTTGTTAGGCCCGACAGGGATAAGTGGCTACACCTTC
CDR3aa: CASSLLGPTGISGYTF
d_gene: TRBD1
v_gene: TRBV5-6
abundance: .
j_gene: TRBJ1-2

CDR3nt: TGTGCCAGCAGTTACAGCGGGAGGGAGACCCAGTACTTC
CDR3aa: CASSYSGRETQYF
d_gene: TRBD2
v_gene: TRBV2
abundance: .
j_gene: TRBJ2-5

CDR3nt: TGTGCCAGCAGCTTAGCCACAGGAACGCGGACTGAAGCTTTCTTT
CDR3aa: CASSLATGTRTEAFF
d_gene: .
v_gene: TRBV7-9
abundance: .
j_gene: TRBJ1-1

CDR3nt: TGTGCCAGCAGCCCGGGGGGAGGCACAGATACGCAGTATTTT
CDR3aa: CASSPGGGTDTQYF
d_gene: TRBD2
v_gene: TRBV7-9
abundance: .
j_gene: TRBJ2-3

CDR3nt: TGTGCCAGTAGTGAGACAGGCGGCAATCAGCCCCAGCATTTT
CDR3aa: CASSETGGNQPQHF
d_gene: .
v_gene: TRBV19
abundance: once
j_gene: TRBJ1-5

CDR3nt: TGTGCCAGCAGTTTAGTGACAGACAATCAGCCCCAGCATTTT
CDR3aa: CASSLVTDNQPQHF
d_gene: .
v_gene: TRBV28
abundance: .
j_gene: TRBJ1-5

CDR3nt: TGTGCCAGCAGCCAAGATTGGCAGGGGGCGAATGAGCAGTTCTTC
CDR3aa: CASSQDWQGANEQFF
d_gene: TRBD1
v_gene: TRBV3-1/TRBV3-2
abundance: .
j_gene: TRBJ2-1

CDR3nt: TGTGCCAGCAGCCGACTAGCGGGGACCCCCTACGAGCAGTACTTC
CDR3aa: CASSRLAGTPYEQYF
d_gene: TRBD2
v_gene: TRBV7-9
abundance: .
j_gene: TRBJ2-7

CDR3nt: TGTGCCAGCAGCTTCGGGAACTCTGGAAACACCATATATTTT
CDR3aa: CASSFGNSGNTIYF
d_gene: .
v_gene: TRBV7-3
abundance: few
j_gene: TRBJ1-3

CDR3nt: TGTGCCAGCAGTGAAAGGACAGGGCGAATCTACGAGCAGTACTTC
CDR3aa: CASSERTGRIYEQYF
d_gene: TRBD1
v_gene: TRBV28
abundance: .
j_gene: TRBJ2-7

CDR3nt: TGTGCCAGCAGCGTAGATGGGTCTTGTTGCCAGGTTACCTACGAGCAGTACTTC
CDR3aa: CASSVDGSCCQVTYEQYF
d_gene: .
v_gene: TRBV9
abundance: .
j_gene: TRBJ2-7

CDR3nt: TGTGCTAGTGGTTTGAGGGACAGCGGAATTAATGAAAAACTGTTTTTT
CDR3aa: CASGLRDSGINEKLFF
d_gene: TRBD1
v_gene: TRBV12-5
abundance: .
j_gene: TRBJ1-4

CDR3nt: TGTGCCAGCAGCTCGGGACAGGGGAGAGATGGCTACACCTTC
CDR3aa: CASSSGQGRDGYTF
d_gene: TRBD1
v_gene: TRBV7-3
abundance: .
j_gene: TRBJ1-2

CDR3nt: TGCAGCGTTGGGTTGGCAGTGAACACTGAAGCTTTCTTT
CDR3aa: CSVGLAVNTEAFF
d_gene: .
v_gene: TRBV29-1
abundance: .
j_gene: TRBJ1-1

CDR3nt: TGTGCCAGTCGGGAGGGCGGTTCCAGGGGGAGCCGGGAGCTGTTTTTT
CDR3aa: CASREGGSRGSRELFF
d_gene: .
v_gene: TRBV19
abundance: .
j_gene: TRBJ2-2

CDR3nt: TGTGCCAGCAGTCAGGGGTTGGCTGGGGCTAACTATGGCTACACCTTC
CDR3aa: CASSQGLAGANYGYTF
d_gene: .
v_gene: TRBV13
abundance: .
j_gene: TRBJ1-2

CDR3nt: TGTGCCAGCAGCCCCTGGTCCGGACAGGGGGCCTATGAGCAGTTCTTC
CDR3aa: CASSPWSGQGAYEQFF
d_gene: TRBD1
v_gene: TRBV3-1/TRBV3-2
abundance: .
j_gene: TRBJ2-1

CDR3nt: TGTGCCAGTAGTATATTGCTCAGTCGCCCGGGAGTCGCCTATGGCTACACCTTC
CDR3aa: CASSILLSRPGVAYGYTF
d_gene: .
v_gene: TRBV19
abundance: .
j_gene: TRBJ1-2

CDR3nt: TGTGCCAGTTTCAGGGGGGAGAACACTGAAGCTTTCTTT
CDR3aa: CASFRGENTEAFF
d_gene: TRBD1
v_gene: TRBV18
abundance: .
j_gene: TRBJ1-1

CDR3nt: TGCGCCAGCAGCTTGGTGGGGGGGACGAATGAGCAGTTCTTC
CDR3aa: CASSLVGGTNEQFF
d_gene: TRBD2
v_gene: TRBV5-1
abundance: .
j_gene: TRBJ2-1

CDR3nt: TGTGCCAGCAGCCCGGACAGGGGCGGCTATGGCTACACCTTC
CDR3aa: CASSPDRGGYGYTF
d_gene: TRBD1
v_gene: TRBV6-5
abundance: .
j_gene: TRBJ1-2

CDR3nt: TGCAGCGTTGAAGATCTCACAGGGGGTTACTATGGCTACACCTTC
CDR3aa: CSVEDLTGGYYGYTF
d_gene: TRBD1
v_gene: TRBV29-1
abundance: .
j_gene: TRBJ1-2

CDR3nt: TGTGCCAGTAGTGCCCTCGATGGGCGGGAGTCCAACAATGAGCAGTTCTTC
CDR3aa: CASSALDGRESNNEQFF
d_gene: TRBD2
v_gene: TRBV19
abundance: .
j_gene: TRBJ2-1

CDR3nt: TGTGCCAGCAGCCAACAAGCGGGGGACTTCCAAGAGACCCAGTACTTC
CDR3aa: CASSQQAGDFQETQYF
d_gene: TRBD2
v_gene: TRBV3-1/TRBV3-2
abundance: .
j_gene: TRBJ2-5

CDR3nt: TGTGCCAGCAGAAGGCAGGGGATAGATACGCAGTATTTT
CDR3aa: CASRRQGIDTQYF
d_gene: .
v_gene: TRBV3-1/TRBV3-2
abundance: .
j_gene: TRBJ2-3

CDR3nt: TGCGCCAGCAGCCATGCGGGAAACACCTACGAGCAGTACTTC
CDR3aa: CASSHAGNTYEQYF
d_gene: .
v_gene: TRBV4-1
abundance: .
j_gene: TRBJ2-7

CDR3nt: TGCGCCACTAGCAGGACTAGCGGGAGAGGGCCCACCGGGGAGCTGTTTTTT
CDR3aa: CATSRTSGRGPTGELFF
d_gene: TRBD2
v_gene: TRBV19
abundance: .
j_gene: TRBJ2-2

CDR3nt: TGTGCCAGCAGCTGGACAGATCCCTACGAGCAGTACTTC
CDR3aa: CASSWTDPYEQYF
d_gene: .
v_gene: TRBV11-2
abundance: .
j_gene: TRBJ2-7

CDR3nt: TGTGCCAGCAGCTGGGACAGGGCGGGTGGCTACACCTTC
CDR3aa: CASSWDRAGGYTF
d_gene: TRBD1
v_gene: TRBV11-2
abundance: .
j_gene: TRBJ1-2

CDR3nt: TGTGCCAGCAGCCTCACAGATACGCAGTATTTT
CDR3aa: CASSLTDTQYF
d_gene: .
v_gene: TRBV5-6
abundance: .
j_gene: TRBJ2-3

CDR3nt: TGTGCCTGGAGTGCGGACAGGGGCTATGGCTACACCTTC
CDR3aa: CAWSADRGYGYTF
d_gene: TRBD1
v_gene: TRBV30
abundance: .
j_gene: TRBJ1-2

CDR3nt: TGTGCCAGCAGCCAGGGACAGGGGCAAGAGACCCAGTACTTC
CDR3aa: CASSQGQGQETQYF
d_gene: TRBD1
v_gene: TRBV28
abundance: .
j_gene: TRBJ2-5

CDR3nt: TGTGCCAGCACCTCGAACCGGGACTACACCGGGGAGCTGTTTTTT
CDR3aa: CASTSNRDYTGELFF
d_gene: .
v_gene: TRBV6-5
abundance: .
j_gene: TRBJ2-2

CDR3nt: TGTGCCAGCAGCCACGGGGACTTTAGCCAGAATGAGCAGTTCTTC
CDR3aa: CASSHGDFSQNEQFF
d_gene: .
v_gene: TRBV3-1/TRBV3-2
abundance: .
j_gene: TRBJ2-1

CDR3nt: TGCGCCAGCAGCTTGTTTGCAGGGAACACAGATACGCAGTATTTT
CDR3aa: CASSLFAGNTDTQYF
d_gene: .
v_gene: TRBV5-1
abundance: .
j_gene: TRBJ2-3

CDR3nt: TGCGCCAGCAGCACGCGGACAGGGAACATCTACGAGCAGTACTTC
CDR3aa: CASSTRTGNIYEQYF
d_gene: TRBD1
v_gene: TRBV10-2
abundance: .
j_gene: TRBJ2-7

CDR3nt: TGTGCCAGCAGCCGGGACAGGGGAAGATTACCTGGAAACACCATATATTTT
CDR3aa: CASSRDRGRLPGNTIYF
d_gene: .
v_gene: TRBV21-1
abundance: .
j_gene: TRBJ1-3

CDR3nt: TGTGCCAGCAGTCCTCGGACTAGCCAGCACAATGAGCAGTTCTTC
CDR3aa: CASSPRTSQHNEQFF
d_gene: TRBD2
v_gene: TRBV6-5
abundance: .
j_gene: TRBJ2-1

CDR3nt: TGTGCCATAACTGGGGGGGACACTGAAGCTTTCTTT
CDR3aa: CAITGGDTEAFF
d_gene: .
v_gene: TRBV10-3
abundance: .
j_gene: TRBJ1-1

CDR3nt: TGTGCCAGCAGCGTAGTGTCGGCTAGCGGGCACAATGAGCAGTTCTTC
CDR3aa: CASSVVSASGHNEQFF
d_gene: TRBD2
v_gene: TRBV9
abundance: .
j_gene: TRBJ2-1

CDR3nt: TGTGCCAGCAGCCCCCGACTAGCGGGGCGCTTCATTCGGTACTTC
CDR3aa: CASSPRLAGRFIRYF
d_gene: .
v_gene: TRBV21-1
abundance: .
j_gene: TRBJ2-7

CDR3nt: TGCGCCAGCAGTCAATCCAAGGGGAATTCGGACACTGAAGCTTTCTTT
CDR3aa: CASSQSKGNSDTEAFF
d_gene: .
v_gene: TRBV23-1
abundance: once
j_gene: TRBJ1-1

CDR3nt: TGCGCCAGCAGCTTCGGGGCTAACTATGGCTACACCTTC
CDR3aa: CASSFGANYGYTF
d_gene: .
v_gene: TRBV5-1
abundance: .
j_gene: TRBJ1-2

CDR3nt: TGTGCCAGTAGGGGTAGGACAAGCGAGGACAATCAGCCCCAGCATTTT
CDR3aa: CASRGRTSEDNQPQHF
d_gene: .
v_gene: TRBV19
abundance: .
j_gene: TRBJ1-5

CDR3nt: TGTGCCAGTACTCCCAGGGCGGGGGCAGGTCAGCCCCAGCATTTT
CDR3aa: CASTPRAGAGQPQHF
d_gene: .
v_gene: TRBV19
abundance: .
j_gene: TRBJ1-5

CDR3nt: TGTGCTAGTGGTACACAGGGTAACGAGCAGTACTTC
CDR3aa: CASGTQGNEQYF
d_gene: .
v_gene: TRBV12-5
abundance: .
j_gene: TRBJ2-7

CDR3nt: TGTGCCAGCAGTTTAACAGCATTTGAAGCTTTCTTT
CDR3aa: CASSLTAFEAFF
d_gene: .
v_gene: TRBV6-2/TRBV6-3
abundance: few
j_gene: TRBJ1-1